This T cell receptor beta chain comes out of a study of blood T cell repertoires in COVID-19. At the level of the study: Samples came from the United States, Italy and Spain, spanning acute and convalescent COVID-19.

Generated by immunoSEQ multiplex PCR, the TCRdb table keeps only in-frame clones and is missing some. Of approximately 120,000 clones in the sample, approximately 82% were seen once. The CDR3 spans 15 residues. Trimming cost V 5 bases and J 0 bases; bases outside gene matches: 7. The germline CDR1 and CDR2 sequences are LNHDA and SQIVND (reference sequence). The TCR comes from a man in his fifties or sixties with acute or convalescent COVID-19. The chain recombines TRBV19 with TRBJ2-7; 7 nucleotides line up with TRBD1. The sample comprised peripheral blood. CDR3 sequence (DNA): TGTGCCAGTAGTCTTCAGACAGGGATCTCCTACGAGCAGTACTTC. It yields the protein CASSLQTGISYEQYF. Using reference TRBV19 and TRBJ2-7 for the parts outside the CDR3, the full variable domain is DGGITQSPKYLFRKEGQNVTLSCEQNLNHDAMYWYRQDPGQGLRLIYYSQIVNDFQKGDIAEGYSVSREKKESFPLTVTSAQKNPTAFYLCASSLQTGISYEQYFGPGTRLTVT.